This T cell receptor (beta chain) was sequenced for a study of OX40 agonist ivuxolimab in advanced cancers. For the study at large: Patients in dose escalation had liver, melanoma, kidney or head and neck cancers. Study outcomes and limitations: Among the least clonally expanded were partial responders at 0.1-3.0 mg/kg. In the 0.1 to 3.0 mg/kg range, CD4+ and CD8+ blood T cells had expanded clonally by week 6.

TCRdb keeps only in-frame clones here, not all; method: immunoSEQ multiplex PCR. The sample has some 150,000 clones, about 93% seen once. For this clone: Its antigen remains unknown.

CDR3 length equals 15 residues. V lost 3 bases, J lost 5 bases, and 10 bases stayed unmatched. In germline, CDR1 is SGHNT, CDR2 YYREEE (reference sequence). Sequencing was performed on CD4+ or CD8+ T cells sorted from blood, taken in a trial of the OX40 agonist ivuxolimab. The clonotype comes from an adult with an advanced solid tumor such as melanoma, head and neck, liver or kidney cancer. This sequence joins TRBV5-4 and TRBJ2-7, with 8 bases lining up with TRBD2. The CDR3 bases are TGTGCCAGCAGCTCCGGGACTAGGAATGGAAACGAGCAGTACTTC. It is translated as CASSSGTRNGNEQYF.